Below, 23 T cell receptor beta chains from the same sample are listed, as sequenced in a study of regulatory T cells in long-lasting Graves disease. Described time point: persistent/refractory GD, antithyroid drugs over 5 years with positive TRAb. PBMC-derived RNA was used for the TCR library. CDR3-region Arm-PCR and iRepertoire HTBI primers produced the TCR beta libraries. One entry per CDR3 protein, called by TCRdb with MiXCR from the multiplex PCR reads. The table has some 300,000 distinct CDR3 sequences, under 25% seen once. The sample consisted of peripheral blood mononuclear cells (PBMCs), taken when the disease was refractory, from a patient treated with antithyroid drugs. All receptors derive from a female donor with Graves disease.

In this sample, this clonotype turned up many times. The gene calls are TRBV11-1 and TRBJ2-6; TRBD1 matches at 8 bases. This CDR3 has 18 residues. J was trimmed by 0 bases and V by 7 bases; bases with no gene match: 11. Germline assignment: CDR1 SGHAT and CDR2 FQDESV (reference sequence). DNA for the CDR3: TGTGCCAGCACCAAGGACAGGGTGGGCCCCTCTGGGGCCAACGTCCTGACTTTC. Amino acids: CASTKDRVGPSGANVLTF.

As for this clonotype: A read error is likely, as this CDR3 ends without the conserved phenylalanine or tryptophan. The rearrangement joins TRBV11-2 to TRBJ1-1; D remains ambiguous. Trimming removed 2 bases at V and 6 bases at J, with 7 bases between. The CDR3 contains 12 residues. Germline V gives CDR1 SGHAT, CDR2 FQNNGV. In nucleotides, the CDR3 is TGTGCCAGCAGCTTAAGTAACCCTGAAGCTTTCTCT. This gives the protein CASSLSNPEAFS.

The chain links TRBV6-1 to TRBJ1-6, with a possible D match to TRBD1 (6 bases). Germline V gives CDR1 MNHNS, CDR2 SASEGT. The CDR3 loop spans 13 amino acids. V was cut by 1 base and J by 9 bases, with 7 bases left in between. CDR3 bases: TGTGCCAGCAGTGAAGAGGGGGGTTCACCCCTCCACTTT. Translating it yields CASSEEGGSPLHF.

The CDR3 DNA follows: TGTGCCAGCAGTTCCCTGACTCGCGAGCAGTACTTC. Residues: CASSSLTREQYF. The rearrangement uses TRBV6-5 and TRBJ2-7; D unclear. Trimming took off 4 bases at V and 6 bases at J, with 10 bases between the two ends. The germline CDR1 and CDR2 sequences are MNHEY and SVGAGI. The CDR3 runs 12 residues.

The V and J genes are TRBV15 and TRBJ2-7; D gene ambiguous. There are 13 residues in the CDR3. The V end lost 6 bases, the J end lost 2 bases, and 11 bases lay between the germline ends. Per the germline V gene, CDR1 is LNHNV and CDR2 is YYDKDF (reference sequence). Here the CDR3 DNA reads TGTGCCACCAGTACGACACCCACCTACGAGCAGTACTTC. Residues: CATSTTPTYEQYF.

This clonotype was counted ten times or more. This chain uses TRBV6-2 or TRBV6-3 with TRBJ1-1, with D perhaps matching TRBD1 (5 bases). The germline V gene has CDR1 MNHEY and CDR2 SVGEGT. This CDR3 has 14 residues. The V end lost 4 bases, the J end lost 4 bases, and 13 bases lay between the germline ends. CDR3 residues: CASSFQGGSTEAFF. CDR3 DNA sequence: TGTGCCAGCAGTTTCCAGGGTGGGAGCACTGAAGCTTTCTTT.

This clonotype was seen a few times. The chain couples TRBV3-1 to TRBJ1-4; 7 bases agree with TRBD1. The CDR3 contains 13 residues. Unmatched junction bases numbered 6, after V lost 10 bases and J lost 4 bases. Germline CDR1 LGHDT, CDR2 YNNKEL (reference sequence). In DNA form, the CDR3 reads TGTGCCACCTATGACAGGGTTAATGAAAAACTGTTTTTT. Encoded protein: CATYDRVNEKLFF.

With respect to this clonotype: A read error is possible here, since a much larger clone lies one base away. The chain couples TRBV6-1 to TRBJ1-1; D is undetermined. From germline, CDR1 is MNHNS and CDR2 SASEGT. Trimming removed 5 bases from V and 5 bases from J, with 15 bases in between. This CDR3 comprises 14 residues. Here the CDR3 reads CASSTEEGETEAFF. In nucleotides, the CDR3 is TGTGCCAGCAGTACCGAGGAGGGTGAGACTGAAGCTTTCTTT.

The chain is built from TRBV12-3 or TRBV12-4 and TRBJ2-2; the D gene is possibly TRBD2 (6 bases). V lost 6 bases to trimming and J lost 1 base, with 6 bases between them. The CDR3 is 13 amino acids. CDR3: CASRGGNTGELFF. CDR3 sequence (DNA): TGTGCCAGCAGGGGAGGGAACACCGGGGAGCTGTTTTTT.

V and J are TRBV28 and TRBJ2-7, with a weak D call TRBD1 (6 bases). The CDR3 contains 14 residues. Germline V CDR1 and CDR2: MDHEN, SYDVKM. V was pared by 3 bases and J by 3 bases, with 12 bases between. CDR3 amino acids: CASSLTGKYYEQYF. The CDR3, as DNA: TGTGCCAGCAGTTTGACAGGAAAATACTACGAGCAGTACTTC. Full variable domain (remainder filled in from reference TRBV28 and TRBJ2-7): DVKVTQSSRYLVKRTGEKVFLECVQDMDHENMFWYRQDPGLGLRLIYFSYDVKMKEKGDIPEGYSVSREKKERFSLILESASTNQTSMYLCASSLTGKYYEQYFGPGTRLTVT.

This chain uses TRBV19 with TRBJ1-1; D not resolved. The CDR3 length is 14 residues. Per the germline V gene, CDR1 is LNHDA and CDR2 is SQIVND (reference sequence). Trimming took 2 bases from V and 3 from J, leaving 10 bases between them. The CDR3 bases are TGTGCCAGTAGTATATTAGGGTTGGACACTGAAGCTTTCTTT. Translation gives CASSILGLDTEAFF.

The table lists this clonotype with many counts. The rearrangement links TRBV20-1 to TRBJ1-1; no definite D call. Germline CDR1 DFQATT, CDR2 SNEGSKA (reference sequence). The CDR3 has 11 amino acids. The V end was cut by 6 bases, the J end by 4 bases, with 9 bases between. In nucleotides, the CDR3 is TGCAGTGCCCAGTTAGGCACTGAAGCTTTCTTT. It codes for CSAQLGTEAFF.

In its sample, this clonotype was seen many times. The chain employs TRBV28 and TRBJ2-7; D gene ambiguous. This CDR3 region has 12 residues. Per germline, CDR1 MDHEN and CDR2 SYDVKM. Trimming pared 7 bases from V and 6 bases from J, leaving 13 bases between. The CDR3 here is CASKSGPLEQYF. CDR3 DNA sequence: TGTGCCAGCAAATCCGGGCCCCTCGAGCAGTACTTC. Variable domain in full (rest from reference TRBV28 and TRBJ2-7): DVKVTQSSRYLVKRTGEKVFLECVQDMDHENMFWYRQDPGLGLRLIYFSYDVKMKEKGDIPEGYSVSREKKERFSLILESASTNQTSMYLCASKSGPLEQYFGPGTRLTVT.

There are a few counts of this clonotype. The CDR3 ends on some other residue instead of the conserved phenylalanine or tryptophan, so this is likely a read error. The chain combines TRBV7-9 with TRBJ2-7; D unclear. The CDR3 length is 16 residues. CDR1 SEHNR and CDR2 FQNEAQ come from the germline V gene (reference sequence). With 5 bases removed from V and 0 bases from J, the gap between germline ends came to 17 bases. CDR3 sequence (DNA): TGTGCCAGCAGCGGCCGGAAGGGCAAGTACTCCTACGAGCAGTACTCC. Residues: CASSGRKGKYSYEQYS.

This clonotype was observed many times. This chain uses TRBV2 with TRBJ1-1; tentative D call: TRBD1 (5 bases). Looked up from germline, CDR1 is SNHLY and CDR2 is FYNNEI. This CDR3 region has 13 residues. Trimming cost V 7 bases and J 4 bases, with 13 bases left between them. The CDR3 bases are TGTGCCAGCAAAAGGGGACGCGGCACTGAAGCTTTCTTT. This encodes CASKRGRGTEAFF.

The CDR3 DNA follows: TGCAGTGCTAATCAGGGACAGTATAATTCACCCCTCCACTTT. Its protein product is CSANQGQYNSPLHF. J is TRBJ1-6 and V is TRBV20-1; 7 bases map to TRBD1. This CDR3 region has 14 residues. Germline values: CDR1 DFQATT, CDR2 SNEGSKA (reference sequence). After removal of 4 bases from V and 4 bases from J, the junction contained 4 bases not matched to a gene.

This clonotype was seen a handful of times. V gene TRBV3-1 combines with J gene TRBJ2-7; tentatively, D is TRBD2 (6 bases). Trimming took 1 base from V and 9 from J, leaving 19 bases between them. CDR1 is LGHDT, CDR2 YNNKEL, per germline (reference sequence). The CDR3 contains 15 residues. CDR3 nucleotide sequence: TGTGCCAGCAGCCAAGCGGGGACTGAACTACTTGGGCAGTACTTC. Amino acid sequence: CASSQAGTELLGQYF.

This clonotype was seen ten or more times. This chain links TRBV10-3 with TRBJ1-1, with D maybe TRBD1 (5 bases). The CDR3 extends over 14 amino acids. The germline CDR1 and CDR2 sequences are ENHRY and SYGVKD. V was pared by 6 bases and J by 3 bases, with 14 bases between. CDR3 loop: CAISRWGVYTEAFF. CDR3 in DNA: TGTGCCATCAGCCGGTGGGGGGTGTACACTGAAGCTTTCTTT.

The V gene is TRBV28, the J gene TRBJ2-7, with D uncertain. CDR3 length: 12 amino acids. V dropped 8 bases and J dropped 5 bases, with 13 bases sitting between them. Germline V gene lookup returns CDR1 MDHEN and CDR2 SYDVKM. The CDR3 DNA sequence: TGTGCCAGCTGTAGGGCCCCCAACGAGCAGTACTTC. Translation: CASCRAPNEQYF.

This clonotype has at least ten counts. This chain uses TRBV28 with TRBJ1-1, with D possibly TRBD1 on 6 matching bases. CDR3 length: 15 amino acids. CDR1 and CDR2 from the germline V gene are MDHEN and SYDVKM. The V end was cut by 2 bases, the J end by 4 bases, with 14 bases between. Here the CDR3 DNA reads TGTGCCAGCAGTTTAGGGGGGGGCTGGGTCACTGAAGCTTTCTTT. Its protein is CASSLGGGWVTEAFF.

This chain links TRBV20-1 with TRBJ2-5, with unresolved D. Looked up from germline, CDR1 is DFQATT and CDR2 is SNEGSKA (reference sequence). V shed 2 bases and J shed 5 bases, with 24 bases lying between them. The CDR3 has 17 amino acids. The CDR3 coding sequence is TGCAGTGCTAGATCGGTCTACGGTATAGCCAGTCCTGAGACCCAGTACTTC. Translating gives CSARSVYGIASPETQYF.

Comment on this clonotype: A much larger clone differs from this one at a single base, so this may be a read error. This chain links TRBV2 with TRBJ2-7, with 14 bases lining up with TRBD2. This CDR3 has 23 amino acids. The junction had 28 bases not matched to a gene; V was cut back by 5 bases and J by 4 bases. Per germline, CDR1 SNHLY and CDR2 FYNNEI. This chain's CDR3 is CASSFRAGSARRTSGRMGYEQYF. CDR3 in DNA: TGTGCCAGCAGTTTCCGCGCAGGGTCGGCCCGCCGGACTAGCGGGAGGATGGGGTACGAGCAGTACTTC. Looking up the rest from reference TRBV2 and TRBJ2-7 gives the full variable domain: EPEVTQTPSHQVTQMGQEVILRCVPISNHLYFYWYRQILGQKVEFLVSFYNNEISEKSEIFDDQFSVERPDGSNFTLKIRSTKLEDSAMYFCASSFRAGSARRTSGRMGYEQYFGPGTRLTVT.

This chain links TRBV7-8 with TRBJ2-7, with TRBD2 matching 7 bases. Germline lookup yields CDR1 SGHVS and CDR2 FQNEAQ. Unmatched junction bases numbered 8, after V lost 3 bases and J lost 3 bases. The CDR3 totals 15 residues. In DNA, the CDR3 is TGTGCCAGCAGCTTTAATCCTAGCGGAGGCTACGAGCAGTACTTC. Protein: CASSFNPSGGYEQYF.